The present entry profiles one TCR beta chain with its context. CDR3 size: 14 residues. Per germline, CDR1 MNHEY and CDR2 SVGEGT. Trimming shortened V by 4 bases and J by 2 bases, and 10 bases separated the two germline ends. Clones were sequenced by immunoSEQ multiplex PCR, and TCRdb holds only the in-frame ones, with some missing. The repertoire includes about 140,000 clones, 84% of them detected once, and roughly 3.4% sits in the top ten. The data were obtained in a study of blood T cell repertoires in COVID-19. The source material was PBMCs or T cells enriched from blood (not recorded which). J is TRBJ2-3 and V is TRBV6-2 or TRBV6-3; the D gene is possibly TRBD2 (5 bases). The source of this sequence is a woman between 50 and 59 years old with acute COVID-19. The CDR3 loop reads CASSSGIVTDTQYF. In DNA, the CDR3 is TGTGCCAGCAGTTCGGGAATCGTCACAGATACGCAGTATTTT.